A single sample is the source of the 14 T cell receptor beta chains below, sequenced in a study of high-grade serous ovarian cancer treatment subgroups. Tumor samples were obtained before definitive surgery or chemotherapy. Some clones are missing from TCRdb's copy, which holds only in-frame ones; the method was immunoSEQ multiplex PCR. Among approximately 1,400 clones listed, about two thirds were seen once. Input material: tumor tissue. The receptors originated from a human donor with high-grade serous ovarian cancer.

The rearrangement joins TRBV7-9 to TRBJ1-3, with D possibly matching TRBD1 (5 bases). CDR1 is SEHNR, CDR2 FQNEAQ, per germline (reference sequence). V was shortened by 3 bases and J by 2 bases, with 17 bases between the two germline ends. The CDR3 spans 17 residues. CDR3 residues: CASSLYSGAGTGNTIYF. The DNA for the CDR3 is TGTGCCAGCAGCTTGTATTCCGGCGCAGGGACTGGAAACACCATATATTTT. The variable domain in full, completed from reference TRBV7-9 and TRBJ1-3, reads DTGVSQNPRHKITKRGQNVTFRCDPISEHNRLYWYRQTLGQGPEFLTYFQNEAQLEKSRLLSDRFSAERPKGSFSTLEIQRTEQGDSAMYLCASSLYSGAGTGNTIYFGEGSWLTVV.

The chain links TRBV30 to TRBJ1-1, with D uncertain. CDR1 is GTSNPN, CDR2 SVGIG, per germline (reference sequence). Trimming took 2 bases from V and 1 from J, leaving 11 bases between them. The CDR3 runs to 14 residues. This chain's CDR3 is CAWSTGIQNTEAFF. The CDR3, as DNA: TGTGCCTGGAGTACCGGCATTCAGAACACTGAAGCTTTCTTT.

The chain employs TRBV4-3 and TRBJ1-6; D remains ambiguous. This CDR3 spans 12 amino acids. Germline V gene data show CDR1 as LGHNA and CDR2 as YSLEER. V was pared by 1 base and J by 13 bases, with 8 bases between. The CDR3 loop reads CASSQGDGPLHF. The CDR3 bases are TGCGCCAGCAGCCAAGGAGATGGGCCCCTCCACTTT.

The CDR3 DNA reads TGTGCCAGCAGTTTTGGATGGATTTGGGCTAGCGGGGGGGGTTCGGAAGAGACCCAGTACTTC. The encoded protein is CASSFGWIWASGGGSEETQYF. The V call is TRBV28, the J call TRBJ2-5; TRBD2 aligns across 12 bases. Germline V gene lookup returns CDR1 MDHEN and CDR2 SYDVKM. The CDR3 loop spans 21 amino acids. V trimming: 3 bases; J trimming: 3 bases; junction bases outside the gene matches: 20.

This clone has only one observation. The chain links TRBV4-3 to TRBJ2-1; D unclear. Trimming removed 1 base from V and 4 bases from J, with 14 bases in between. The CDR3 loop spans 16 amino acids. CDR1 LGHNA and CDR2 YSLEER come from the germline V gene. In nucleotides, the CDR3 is TGCGCCAGCAGCCAAGGCTACAGAACTACTTACAATGAGCAGTTCTTC. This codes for CASSQGYRTTYNEQFF.

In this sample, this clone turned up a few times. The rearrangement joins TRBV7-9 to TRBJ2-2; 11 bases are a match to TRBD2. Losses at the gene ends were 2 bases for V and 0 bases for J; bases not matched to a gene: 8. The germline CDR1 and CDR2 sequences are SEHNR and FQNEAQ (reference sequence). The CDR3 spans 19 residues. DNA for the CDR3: TGTGCCAGCAGCTTAATCGGCCTAGCGGGGGGCTCGAACACCGGGGAGCTGTTTTTT. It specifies CASSLIGLAGGSNTGELFF.

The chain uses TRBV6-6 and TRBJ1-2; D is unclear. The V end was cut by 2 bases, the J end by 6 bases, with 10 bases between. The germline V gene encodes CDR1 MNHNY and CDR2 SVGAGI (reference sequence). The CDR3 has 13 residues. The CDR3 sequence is CASSYGEGNGYTF. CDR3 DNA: TGTGCCAGCAGTTACGGAGAGGGAAATGGCTACACCTTC.

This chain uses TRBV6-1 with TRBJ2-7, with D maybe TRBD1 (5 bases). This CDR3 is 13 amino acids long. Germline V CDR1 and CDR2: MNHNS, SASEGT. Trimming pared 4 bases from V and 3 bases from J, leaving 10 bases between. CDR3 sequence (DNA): TGTGCCAGCAGTGTGGCAGGGATCTACGAGCAGTACTTC. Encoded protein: CASSVAGIYEQYF.

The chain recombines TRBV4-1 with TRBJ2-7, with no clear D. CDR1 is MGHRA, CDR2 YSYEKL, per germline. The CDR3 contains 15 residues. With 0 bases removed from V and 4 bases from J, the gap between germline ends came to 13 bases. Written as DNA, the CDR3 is TGCGCCAGCAGCCAAGATTTTCCAGGCCCATACGAGCAGTACTTC. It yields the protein CASSQDFPGPYEQYF.

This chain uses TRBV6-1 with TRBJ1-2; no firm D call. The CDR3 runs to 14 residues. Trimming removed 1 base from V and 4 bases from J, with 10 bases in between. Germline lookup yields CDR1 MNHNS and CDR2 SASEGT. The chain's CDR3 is CASSEGRRLYGYTF. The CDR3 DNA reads TGTGCCAGCAGTGAAGGGCGCAGACTCTATGGCTACACCTTC.

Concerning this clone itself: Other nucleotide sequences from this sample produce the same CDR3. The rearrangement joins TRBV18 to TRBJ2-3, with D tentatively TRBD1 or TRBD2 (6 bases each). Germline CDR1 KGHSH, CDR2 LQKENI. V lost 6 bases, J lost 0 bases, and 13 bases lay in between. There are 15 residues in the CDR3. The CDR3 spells CASSRTGASTDTQYF. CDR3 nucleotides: TGTGCCAGCTCCCGAACGGGGGCGAGCACAGATACGCAGTATTTT.

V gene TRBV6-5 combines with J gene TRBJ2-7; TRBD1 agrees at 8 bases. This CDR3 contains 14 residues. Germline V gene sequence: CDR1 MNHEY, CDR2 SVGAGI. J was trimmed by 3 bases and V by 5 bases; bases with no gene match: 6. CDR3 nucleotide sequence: TGTGCCAGCAGTCCAGGACAGGGCAACTACGAGCAGTACTTC. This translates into CASSPGQGNYEQYF.

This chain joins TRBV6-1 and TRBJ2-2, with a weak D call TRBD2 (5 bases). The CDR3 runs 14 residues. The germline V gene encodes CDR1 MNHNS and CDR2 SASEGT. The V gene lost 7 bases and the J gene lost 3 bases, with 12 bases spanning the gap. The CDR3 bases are TGTGCCAGCATTAACGGACTCGACACCGGGGAGCTGTTTTTT. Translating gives CASINGLDTGELFF.

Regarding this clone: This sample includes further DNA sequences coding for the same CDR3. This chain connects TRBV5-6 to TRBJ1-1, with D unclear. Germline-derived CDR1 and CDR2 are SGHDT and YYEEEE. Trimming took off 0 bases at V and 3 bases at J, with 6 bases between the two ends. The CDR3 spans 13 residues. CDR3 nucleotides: TGTGCCAGCAGCTTGGGATTTTACACTGAAGCTTTCTTT. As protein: CASSLGFYTEAFF.